The TCR beta chain described here comes from a study of blood T cell repertoires in COVID-19. As for the study in general: Some COVID-19 samples were acute and others convalescent; all came from the United States, Italy and Spain. T cells, B-cell-depleted T cells, or PBMCs provided the cDNA or gDNA that served as material.

The V end was cut by 0 bases, the J end by 6 bases, with 18 bases between. Germline V gene sequence: CDR1 MRHNA, CDR2 SNTAGT. There are 18 residues in the CDR3. Some clones are missing from TCRdb's copy, which holds only in-frame ones; the method was immunoSEQ multiplex PCR. The table lists more than 200,000 clones, about 85% of them singletons. The receptor's source is a woman over 75 with acute or convalescent COVID-19. The material sequenced was peripheral blood. The rearrangement links TRBV6-4 to TRBJ1-6; TRBD1 is a possible D gene (6 bases). CDR3 DNA sequence: TGTGCCAGCAGTGACTCATTACCCCGACAGGTGCGTAATTCACCCCTCCACTTT. It encodes CASSDSLPRQVRNSPLHF.